The 12 T cell receptor beta chains given below trace back to one sample, sequenced in a study of human T cells and chemical hapten exposure. Time point specified: pre-sensitization, week 0. Noted treatment: therapeutic diphenylcyclopropenone sensitization with weekly scalp DPC. A single record per CDR3 protein comes from TCRdb applying MiXCR to the RACE reads. The sample records roughly 380,000 distinct CDR3 sequences, 5.1% being singletons. The sample was whole blood, taken in connection with sensitization to the hapten diphenylcyclopropenone (DPC). The receptors here all came from a woman in her forties or fifties with alopecia areata. Some clones in this sample may be carry-over from other donors' samples.

This clonotype was counted many times. The chain couples TRBV28 to TRBJ2-7, with 7 bases aligning to TRBD1. V was clipped by 6 bases and J by 4 bases; unmatched bases: 9. Germline V gene sequence: CDR1 MDHEN, CDR2 SYDVKM. The CDR3 consists of 14 residues. The DNA of the CDR3 is TGTGCCAGCAGAAGCCCCGGGACAGATTACGAGCAGTACTTC. Translation gives CASRSPGTDYEQYF.

In its sample, this clonotype was seen a few times. The CDR3 here is CASSLSMGILHEQFF. The DNA of the CDR3 is TGTGCCAGCAGTTTATCGATGGGGATATTGCATGAGCAGTTCTTC. The V call is TRBV27, the J call TRBJ2-1, with D uncertain. V lost 0 bases and J 8 bases, leaving 14 bases between the germline ends. The CDR3 consists of 15 residues. Germline V gene sequence: CDR1 MNHEY, CDR2 SMNVEV (reference sequence).

This clonotype showed up many times. The J gene is TRBJ1-4, the V gene TRBV13; 11 bases agree with TRBD1. V gave up 4 bases and J gave up 7 bases; unmatched junction bases: 5. The germline V gene encodes CDR1 PRHDT and CDR2 FYEKMQ (reference sequence). CDR3 length: 15 residues. The CDR3 coding sequence is TGTGCCAGCAGCTACGGACAGGGGGCTTCTGAAAAACTGTTTTTT. It is translated as CASSYGQGASEKLFF. The full variable domain, rest sourced from reference TRBV13 and TRBJ1-4, is AAGVIQSPRHLIKEKRETATLKCYPIPRHDTVYWYQQGPGQDPQFLISFYEKMQSDKGSIPDRFSAQQFSDYHSELNMSSLELGDSALYFCASSYGQGASEKLFFGSGTQLSVL.

This clonotype was counted ten times or more. This rearrangement joins TRBV5-6 to TRBJ2-1, with 11 nucleotides matching TRBD2. The V gene end was trimmed by 3 bases and the J gene end by 6 bases; junction bases not matched to a gene: 2. The germline V gene encodes CDR1 SGHDT and CDR2 YYEEEE. This CDR3 spans 14 amino acids. This CDR3 reads CASSSGTSGNEQFF. CDR3 in DNA: TGTGCCAGCAGCTCCGGGACTAGCGGCAATGAGCAGTTCTTC.

At least ten counts were recorded for this clonotype. The gene calls are TRBV5-6 and TRBJ1-2; D possibly corresponds to TRBD1 (5 bases). This CDR3 spans 14 amino acids. The germline V gene has CDR1 SGHDT and CDR2 YYEEEE. The V and J ends lost 4 bases and 6 bases respectively, with 16 bases between them. The CDR3 DNA sequence: TGTGCCAGCAGCCCGGTTGGCAGGGACCATGGCTACACCTTC. It specifies CASSPVGRDHGYTF.

In its sample, this clonotype was seen a few times. The rearrangement joins TRBV20-1 to TRBJ1-5, with D maybe TRBD1 (5 bases). Germline CDR1 is DFQATT and CDR2 is SNEGSKA (reference sequence). The CDR3 is 15 amino acids. Trimming removed 4 bases from V and 5 bases from J, with 18 bases in between. The DNA for the CDR3 is TGCAGTGCTACTTTCGCCTCATTGGGGGATCAGCCCCAGCATTTT. Its protein product is CSATFASLGDQPQHF.

This clonotype was detected ten times or more. The chain has TRBV13 and TRBJ2-2, with 8 bases identical to TRBD2. The CDR3 sequence is 16 residues long. V dropped 3 bases and J dropped 1; count of bases not matched to a gene: 4. Germline V lookup: CDR1 PRHDT, CDR2 FYEKMQ (reference sequence). In DNA, the CDR3 is TGTGCCAGCAGCTTTGGTAGCGGGGTGAACACCGGGGAGCTGTTTTTT. It specifies CASSFGSGVNTGELFF.

The chain couples TRBV9 to TRBJ1-3; D might be TRBD1 (5 bases). Trimming removed 3 bases from V and 0 bases from J, with 7 bases in between. This CDR3 is 14 amino acids long. Looked up from germline, CDR1 is SGDLS and CDR2 is YYNGEE. CDR3 sequence: CASSGGYSGNTIYF. CDR3 nucleotides: TGTGCCAGCAGCGGGGGGTACTCTGGAAACACCATATATTTT. The entire variable domain, with the rest obtained from reference TRBV9 and TRBJ1-3, is as follows: DSGVTQTPKHLITATGQRVTLRCSPRSGDLSVYWYQQSLDQGLQFLIQYYNGEERAKGNILERFSAQQFPDLHSELNLSSLELGDSALYFCASSGGYSGNTIYFGEGSWLTVV.

V is TRBV24-1 and J is TRBJ1-2; TRBD1 might be the D (6 bases). Germline lookup yields CDR1 KGHDR and CDR2 SFDVKD. The CDR3 sequence is 14 residues long. Trimming took off 10 bases at V and 0 bases at J, with 14 bases between the two ends. CDR3 sequence: CATSPTGTNYGYTF. CDR3 DNA: TGTGCCACTTCCCCGACAGGTACTAACTATGGCTACACCTTC.

This chain links TRBV7-8 with TRBJ1-1; D is unclear. Germline CDR1 reads SGHVS; CDR2 reads FQNEAQ. V lost 3 bases, J lost 0 bases, and 14 bases lay in between. This CDR3 has 16 amino acids. This chain's CDR3 is CASSFLGRTMNTEAFF. The CDR3 DNA reads as TGTGCCAGCAGCTTTTTGGGCCGGACGATGAACACTGAAGCTTTCTTT.

This clonotype was recorded a few times. The chain links TRBV6-1 to TRBJ2-7; unclear D gene. Germline V gives CDR1 MNHNS, CDR2 SASEGT. The CDR3 totals 14 residues. V lost 1 base and J lost 3, with 10 bases in between. The CDR3 sequence: CASSEGSSHYEQYF. Here the CDR3 DNA reads TGTGCCAGCAGTGAAGGTAGCTCCCACTACGAGCAGTACTTC.

The V and J genes are TRBV7-2 and TRBJ2-3; D might be TRBD2 (6 bases). V was trimmed by 8 bases and J by 5 bases, leaving 17 bases between them. CDR1 SGHTA and CDR2 FQGNSA come from the germline V gene. The CDR3 covers 14 residues. CDR3 residues: CASAASTGRDTQYF. Here the CDR3 DNA reads TGTGCCAGCGCAGCCTCTACCGGGAGAGATACGCAGTATTTT. Complete variable domain (other parts from reference TRBV7-2 and TRBJ2-3): GAGVSQSPSNKVTEKGKDVELRCDPISGHTALYWYRQSLGQGLEFLIYFQGNSAPDKSGLPSDRFSAERTGGSVSTLTIQRTQQEDSAVYLCASAASTGRDTQYFGPGTRLTVL.